This TCR beta chain was retrieved from a study of cytomegalovirus exposure and HLA in healthy donors. Study information: A data release that came early held 75 million to 85 million unique TCRs from HLA-typed donors. Findings of the study overall: Specific recognition of CMV antigens was confirmed in vitro for a few chains (all CMV-associated). As a later analysis showed, a missense DCLRE1C variant was linked to trimming of TCR beta V- and J-genes.

Both 60 Vbeta primers and 13 Jbeta primers went into the PCR. The protocol was immunoSEQ multiplex PCR, while the TCRdb copy is restricted to in-frame clones and leaves out a portion. The table records around 90,000 clones, roughly 60% of them present only once. Worth noting for this clone: Its antigen is not identified.

This CDR3 has 15 residues. V gave up 7 bases and J gave up 4 bases; unmatched junction bases: 8. Germline CDR1 and CDR2: MGHDK and SYGVNS. The chain has TRBV25-1 and TRBJ1-5; 9 bases line up with TRBD1. The sequenced sample was PBMCs. The source of this sequence is a boy younger than 18 in good health and CMV-seropositive. The CDR3 coding sequence is TGTGCCAGCACCCCGTCGGGGACAGGGAATCAGCCCCAGCATTTT. Its translation: CASTPSGTGNQPQHF.